This T cell receptor beta chain was recorded in a study of T cell responses to AZD1222 COVID-19 vaccine. Findings and caveats of the study: Vaccine-associated CD4 TCRs ranged over spike, dominating at 160-218 and 743-854. Seropositive AZD1222 recipients at baseline numbered only five or six. Most donors were white British and more were female, and clonal diversity was possibly underestimated. After two AZD1222 doses, spike-specific TCR breadth and depth rose versus day 0.

TCRdb's copy holds only in-frame clones and misses some; the assay was immunoSEQ multiplex PCR. In the table there are roughly 120,000 clones, around 88% of which are singletons. V was cut by 8 bases and J by 5 bases, with 7 bases left in between. The CDR3 has 10 residues. From germline, CDR1 is LGHDT and CDR2 YNNKEL (reference sequence). About this clone: The target antigen is unknown.

The specimen comprised peripheral blood, sampled 28 days after the second AZD1222 dose. V and J are TRBV3-1 (or the pseudogene TRBV3-2) and TRBJ2-7; the D is unclear. This TCR was recovered from an adult who received the AZD1222 COVID-19 vaccine. This chain's CDR3 is CASGKHEQYF. The CDR3 coding sequence is TGTGCCAGCGGGAAGCACGAGCAGTACTTC.